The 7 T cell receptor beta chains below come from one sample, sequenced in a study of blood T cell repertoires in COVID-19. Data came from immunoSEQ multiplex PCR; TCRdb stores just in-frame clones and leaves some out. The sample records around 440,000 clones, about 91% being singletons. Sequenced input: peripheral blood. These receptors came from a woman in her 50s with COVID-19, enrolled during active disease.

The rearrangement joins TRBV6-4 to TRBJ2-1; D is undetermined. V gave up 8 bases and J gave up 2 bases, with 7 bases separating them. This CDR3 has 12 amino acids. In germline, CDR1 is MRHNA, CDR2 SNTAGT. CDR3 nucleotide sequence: TGTGCCAGCGTTTCCGCCTACAATGAGCAGTTCTTC. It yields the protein CASVSAYNEQFF.

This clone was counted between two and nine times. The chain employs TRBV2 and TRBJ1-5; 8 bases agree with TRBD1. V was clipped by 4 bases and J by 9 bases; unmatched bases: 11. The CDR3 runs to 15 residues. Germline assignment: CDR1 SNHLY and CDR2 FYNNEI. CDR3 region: CASSVAGGRSGPQHF. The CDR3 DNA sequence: TGTGCCAGCAGTGTGGCAGGGGGCCGGTCTGGGCCCCAGCATTTT.

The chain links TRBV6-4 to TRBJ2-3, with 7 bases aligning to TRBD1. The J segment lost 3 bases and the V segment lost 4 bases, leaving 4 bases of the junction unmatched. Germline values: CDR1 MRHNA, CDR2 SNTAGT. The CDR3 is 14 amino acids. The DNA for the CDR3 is TGTGCCAGCAGTGCCGGGACAGAGACAGATACGCAGTATTTT. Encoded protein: CASSAGTETDTQYF.

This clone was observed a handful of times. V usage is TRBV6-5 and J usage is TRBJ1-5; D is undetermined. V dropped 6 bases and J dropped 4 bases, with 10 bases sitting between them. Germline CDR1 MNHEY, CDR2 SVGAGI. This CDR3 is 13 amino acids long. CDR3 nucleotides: TGTGCCAGCAGCCCCACCCAGAATCAGCCCCAGCATTTT. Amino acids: CASSPTQNQPQHF.

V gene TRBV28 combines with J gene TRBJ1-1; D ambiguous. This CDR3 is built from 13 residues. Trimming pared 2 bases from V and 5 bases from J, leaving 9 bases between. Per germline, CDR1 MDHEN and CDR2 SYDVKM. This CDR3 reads CASSLVLSTEAFF. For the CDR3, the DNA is TGTGCCAGCAGTTTAGTCCTGAGTACTGAAGCTTTCTTT.

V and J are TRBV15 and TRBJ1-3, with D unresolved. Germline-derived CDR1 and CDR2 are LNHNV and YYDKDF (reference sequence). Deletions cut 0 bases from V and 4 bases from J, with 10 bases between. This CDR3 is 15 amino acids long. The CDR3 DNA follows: TGTGCCACCAGCAGAGATCGGGTTACCGGAAACACCATATATTTT. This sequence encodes CATSRDRVTGNTIYF.

The DNA for the CDR3 is TGTGCCAGCAGCGTCGGGACTAGCGGGGGTATCTACGAGCAGTACTTC. Its translation: CASSVGTSGGIYEQYF. The gene calls are TRBV9 and TRBJ2-7; 14 positions match TRBD2. The CDR3 contains 16 residues. CDR1 and CDR2 (germline): SGDLS, YYNGEE. J gave up 3 bases and V 2 bases, and 4 bases lay outside the gene matches.